Below are 17 T cell receptor beta chains sequenced from a single sample in a study of blood T cells in healthy people across ages. PCR was performed a second time for about 6 to 12 cycles using a sample-barcoded 5' primer and a J-beta primer mix. One entry per CDR3 protein, called by TCRdb with MiXCR from the 5' RACE reads. The sample holds hundreds of thousands of distinct CDR3 sequences, under 25% seen once. Sequencing input: blood. Receptors were obtained from a man between 65 and 80 years old in good health.

This clonotype was detected only a few times. The genes are TRBV12-3 or TRBV12-4 and TRBJ1-4; D is uncertain. Trimming took off 6 bases at V and 8 bases at J, with 13 bases between the two ends. The CDR3 contains 13 residues. CDR3 sequence reads: CASRFSKEEKLFF. The CDR3 coding sequence is TGTGCCAGCAGGTTTTCCAAGGAAGAAAAACTGTTTTTT.

The chain links TRBV12-3 or TRBV12-4 to TRBJ2-3, with D unclear. This CDR3 spans 15 amino acids. V shed 3 bases and J shed 4 bases, with 14 bases lying between them. The CDR3 region is CASSFTGPAPDTQYF. CDR3 DNA: TGTGCCAGCAGTTTCACGGGCCCCGCACCAGATACGCAGTATTTT.

The chain has TRBV18 and TRBJ2-1; D might be TRBD2 (5 bases). The CDR3 totals 14 residues. Per the germline V gene, CDR1 is KGHSH and CDR2 is LQKENI. V dropped 2 bases and J dropped 5 bases, with 10 bases sitting between them. In DNA form, the CDR3 reads TGTGCCAGCTCACCAGCTGGGAGTCACAATGAGCAGTTCTTC. Protein: CASSPAGSHNEQFF. Full variable domain (outside the CDR3, taken from reference TRBV18 and TRBJ2-1): NAGVMQNPRHLVRRRGQEARLRCSPMKGHSHVYWYRQLPEEGLKFMVYLQKENIIDESGMPKERFSAEFPKEGPSILRIQQVVRGDSAAYFCASSPAGSHNEQFFGPGTRLTVL.

This chain connects TRBV11-2 to TRBJ2-7; D may be TRBD2 (6 bases). CDR1 is SGHAT and CDR2 is FQNNGV in the germline V gene. The CDR3 is 13 residues long. The ends were cut back, 5 bases at V and 6 bases at J, with 14 bases in the middle. CDR3 nucleotides: TGTGCCAGCAGCCCTTCGGAGGGCCGCGAGCAGTACTTC. This codes for CASSPSEGREQYF.

In this sample, this clonotype turned up a few times. J is TRBJ2-7 and V is TRBV6-5, with TRBD1 identical over 10 bases. The CDR3 runs 13 residues. V gave up 6 bases and J gave up 5 bases; unmatched junction bases: 4. Germline CDR1 reads MNHEY; CDR2 reads SVGAGI. The chain's CDR3 is CASSRGQGNEQYF. CDR3 sequence (DNA): TGTGCCAGCAGCCGGGGACAGGGGAACGAGCAGTACTTC.

The chain has TRBV20-1 and TRBJ2-3; D unclear. Trimming removed 1 base at V and 4 bases at J, with 12 bases between. The length of the CDR3 is 14 residues. The V gene's germline CDR1 is DFQATT and CDR2 SNEGSKA (reference sequence). The CDR3 region is CSARAKLLADTQYF. The CDR3 region has the DNA TGCAGTGCTAGAGCCAAACTCCTAGCAGATACGCAGTATTTT.

This CDR3 is CASSFDGRAGLGTQYF. The DNA for the CDR3 is TGTGCCAGCAGCTTCGACGGGAGGGCCGGGTTGGGGACCCAGTACTTC. The chain has TRBV9 and TRBJ2-5, with TRBD2 identical over 8 bases. The CDR3 runs to 16 residues. Germline loops: CDR1 SGDLS, CDR2 YYNGEE. V was clipped by 4 bases and J by 7 bases; unmatched bases: 15.

V usage is TRBV6-4 and J usage is TRBJ2-1; a possible D gene is TRBD1 (6 bases). This CDR3 spans 14 amino acids. V was shortened by 2 bases and J by 7 bases, with 12 bases between the two germline ends. CDR1 and CDR2 from the germline V gene are MRHNA and SNTAGT. The CDR3 DNA sequence: TGTGCCAGCAGTGACGAGGGGGTAGGGAATGAGCAGTTCTTC. The encoded protein is CASSDEGVGNEQFF.

This chain uses TRBV20-1 with TRBJ2-5, with TRBD2 matching over 9 bases. The last part of the DNA fits TRBJ2-7 better; the J call may be wrong. Germline loops: CDR1 DFQATT, CDR2 SNEGSKA (reference sequence). There are 14 residues in the CDR3. In DNA, the CDR3 is TGCAGTGCTAGCGGACTAGCGACGAGGGGCGAGCAGTACTTC. Translated: CSASGLATRGEQYF.

V is TRBV18 and J is TRBJ2-5; 7 nucleotides align to TRBD2. The J call may be incorrect, as the DNA end agrees better with TRBJ2-1. CDR3 length equals 14 residues. Germline V gives CDR1 KGHSH, CDR2 LQKENI. CDR3: CASSPAGRANEQFF. The CDR3 bases are TGTGCCAGCTCACCGGCGGGGAGGGCTAATGAGCAGTTCTTC.

This clonotype was seen a few times. The gene calls are TRBV12-3 or TRBV12-4 and TRBJ2-7; 8 positions match TRBD2. J gave up 4 bases and V 1 base, and 3 bases lay outside the gene matches. CDR3 length: 14 residues. The CDR3 region has the DNA TGTGCCAGCAGTTTAGTCGGGAGGGCATACGAGCAGTACTTC. This translates into CASSLVGRAYEQYF.

The V and J genes are TRBV5-1 and TRBJ1-5; 7 bases align to TRBD1. Trimming took 2 bases from V and 4 from J; bases not matched to a gene: 6. Germline V CDR1 and CDR2: SGHRS, YFSETQ. CDR3 length: 15 residues. CDR3 in amino acids: CASSFTGDENQPQHF. CDR3 nucleotides: TGCGCCAGCAGCTTTACAGGGGACGAAAATCAGCCCCAGCATTTT.

A note on this clonotype: One junction end disagrees with the germline gene, perhaps due to a read error. The chain is built from TRBV7-9 and TRBJ2-3; 11 bases fit TRBD2. CDR1 SEHNR and CDR2 FQNEAQ come from the germline V gene (reference sequence). This CDR3 has 18 amino acids. For the CDR3, the DNA is TGTGTCAGCAGCTTAGCGGGAGGGCAGGGATGGCCCACAGATACGCAGTATTTT. Translation gives CVSSLAGGQGWPTDTQYF.

The genes are TRBV7-6 and TRBJ2-3; 7 nucleotides line up with TRBD2. The CDR3 runs 15 residues. J lost 4 bases, V lost 5 bases, and 9 bases had no gene match. Germline assignment: CDR1 SGHVS and CDR2 FNYEAQ. CDR3 protein: CASSLGTTPADTQYF. CDR3 in DNA: TGTGCCAGCAGCCTCGGGACTACCCCCGCAGATACGCAGTATTTT.

The chain couples TRBV5-1 to TRBJ2-5; TRBD2 might be the D (5 bases). CDR3 length: 14 amino acids. The germline CDR1 and CDR2 sequences are SGHRS and YFSETQ. The V end was cut by 0 bases, the J end by 5 bases, with 11 bases between. In DNA, the CDR3 is TGCGCCAGCAGCTTGGACGGGATCGATGAGACCCAGTACTTC. Encoded protein: CASSLDGIDETQYF. The whole variable domain, filled in from reference TRBV5-1 and TRBJ2-5, reads KAGVTQTPRYLIKTRGQQVTLSCSPISGHRSVSWYQQTPGQGLQFLFEYFSETQRNKGNFPGRFSGRQFSNSRSEMNVSTLELGDSALYLCASSLDGIDETQYFGPGTRLLVL.

As DNA, the CDR3 is TGTGCCAGCAGTTCCGGGCCCTTCTCCTACAATGAGCAGTTCTTC. Residues: CASSSGPFSYNEQFF. This sequence joins TRBV6-1 and TRBJ2-1; the D is unclear. Trimming removed 5 bases at V and 0 bases at J, with 11 bases between. The CDR3 contains 15 residues. Germline-derived CDR1 and CDR2 are MNHNS and SASEGT.

This rearrangement joins TRBV7-2 to TRBJ2-3; 11 nucleotides agree with TRBD2. V shed 6 bases, J shed 14 bases, and the junction held 7 bases outside the gene matches. CDR3 size: 12 residues. Germline V gene data show CDR1 as SGHTA and CDR2 as FQGNSA. The CDR3: CASSFSGRAGYF. The CDR3 DNA reads as TGTGCCAGCAGTTTTAGCGGGAGGGCCGGGTATTTT.